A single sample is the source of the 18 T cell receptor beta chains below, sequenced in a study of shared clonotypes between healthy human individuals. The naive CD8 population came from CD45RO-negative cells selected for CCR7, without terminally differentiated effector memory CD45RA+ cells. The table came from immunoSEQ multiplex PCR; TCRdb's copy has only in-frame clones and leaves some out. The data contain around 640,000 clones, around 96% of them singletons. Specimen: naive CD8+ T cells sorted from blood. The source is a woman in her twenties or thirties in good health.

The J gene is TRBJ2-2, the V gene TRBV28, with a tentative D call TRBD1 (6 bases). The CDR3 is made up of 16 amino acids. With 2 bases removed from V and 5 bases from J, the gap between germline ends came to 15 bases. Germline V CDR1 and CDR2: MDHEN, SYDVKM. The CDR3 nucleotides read TGTGCCAGCAGTTTAGAGGGTCAGGGGTCGACCGGGGAGCTGTTTTTT. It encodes CASSLEGQGSTGELFF.

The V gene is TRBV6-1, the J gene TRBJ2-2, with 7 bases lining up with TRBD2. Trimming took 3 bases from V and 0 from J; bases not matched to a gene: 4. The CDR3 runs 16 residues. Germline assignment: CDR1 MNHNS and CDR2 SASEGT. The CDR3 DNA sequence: TGTGCCAGCAGTGATGCCGGACTAGCGAACACCGGGGAGCTGTTTTTT. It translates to CASSDAGLANTGELFF.

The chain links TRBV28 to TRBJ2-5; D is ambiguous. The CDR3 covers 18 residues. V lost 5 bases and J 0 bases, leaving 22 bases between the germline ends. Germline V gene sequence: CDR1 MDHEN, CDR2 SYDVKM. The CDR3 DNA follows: TGTGCCAGCAGTCCCAACCCTTTTCAACCTAGGTACCAAGAGACCCAGTACTTC. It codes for CASSPNPFQPRYQETQYF.

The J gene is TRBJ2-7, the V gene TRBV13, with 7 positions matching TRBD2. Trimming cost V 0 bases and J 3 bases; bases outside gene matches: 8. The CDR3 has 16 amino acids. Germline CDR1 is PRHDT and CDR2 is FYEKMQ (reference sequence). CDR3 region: CASSLGPSGTSYEQYF. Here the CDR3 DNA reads TGTGCCAGCAGCTTAGGGCCCAGCGGGACCAGCTACGAGCAGTACTTC.

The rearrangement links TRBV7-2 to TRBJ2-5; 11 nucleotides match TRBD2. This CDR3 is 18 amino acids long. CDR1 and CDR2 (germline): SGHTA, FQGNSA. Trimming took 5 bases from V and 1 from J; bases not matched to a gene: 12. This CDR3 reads CASSPPYSGRAPQETQYF. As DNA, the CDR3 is TGTGCCAGCAGCCCGCCATATAGCGGGAGGGCTCCCCAAGAGACCCAGTACTTC.

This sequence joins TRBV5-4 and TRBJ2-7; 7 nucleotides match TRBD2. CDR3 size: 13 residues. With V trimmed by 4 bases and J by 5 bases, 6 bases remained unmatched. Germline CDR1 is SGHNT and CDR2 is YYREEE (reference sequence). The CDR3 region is CASSTGTTDEQYF. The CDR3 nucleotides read TGTGCCAGCAGCACCGGGACTACCGACGAGCAGTACTTC.

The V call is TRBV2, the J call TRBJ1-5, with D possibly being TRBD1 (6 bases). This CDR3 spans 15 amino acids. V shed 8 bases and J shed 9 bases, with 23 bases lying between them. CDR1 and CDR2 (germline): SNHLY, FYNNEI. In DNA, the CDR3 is TGTGCCAGCGCTGAAGGGCAGGGGACGGATTCGCCCCAGCATTTT. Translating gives CASAEGQGTDSPQHF.

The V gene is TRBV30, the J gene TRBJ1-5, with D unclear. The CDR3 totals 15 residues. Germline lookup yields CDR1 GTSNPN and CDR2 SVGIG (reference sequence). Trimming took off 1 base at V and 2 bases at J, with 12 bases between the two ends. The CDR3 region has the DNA TGTGCCTGGAGTGACGGGGTTGTGGGCAATCAGCCCCAGCATTTT. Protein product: CAWSDGVVGNQPQHF.

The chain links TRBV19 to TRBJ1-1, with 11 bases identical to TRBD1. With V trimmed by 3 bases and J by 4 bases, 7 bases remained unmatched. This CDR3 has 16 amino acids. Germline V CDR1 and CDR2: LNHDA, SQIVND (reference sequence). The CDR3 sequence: CASSIRDRGIFTEAFF. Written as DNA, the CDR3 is TGTGCCAGTAGTATCCGGGACAGGGGGATCTTCACTGAAGCTTTCTTT.

CDR3 in amino acids: CASSLVPDGQLGEQFF. The CDR3 nucleotides read TGTGCCAGCAGCTTGGTACCGGACGGCCAGCTTGGTGAGCAGTTCTTC. The V gene is TRBV5-4, the J gene TRBJ2-1; D uncertain. The CDR3 length is 16 residues. V dropped 0 bases and J dropped 9 bases, with 19 bases sitting between them. Germline V CDR1 and CDR2: SGHNT, YYREEE (reference sequence).

The CDR3 reads CASSYSGSSGNTIYF. As DNA, the CDR3 is TGTGCCAGCAGTTATAGCGGGAGCTCTGGAAACACCATATATTTT. This chain uses TRBV28 with TRBJ1-3; D gene unclear. Germline V gene sequence: CDR1 MDHEN, CDR2 SYDVKM. This CDR3 region has 15 residues. Trimming shortened V by 4 bases and J by 0 bases, and 10 bases separated the two germline ends.

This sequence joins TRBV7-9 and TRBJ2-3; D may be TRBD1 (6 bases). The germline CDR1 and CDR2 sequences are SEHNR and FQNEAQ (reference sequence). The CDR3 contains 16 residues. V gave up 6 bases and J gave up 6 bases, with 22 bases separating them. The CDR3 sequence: CASSNRDMALGDTQYF. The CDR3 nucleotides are TGTGCCAGCAGTAATCGGGACATGGCCCTTGGCGATACGCAGTATTTT.

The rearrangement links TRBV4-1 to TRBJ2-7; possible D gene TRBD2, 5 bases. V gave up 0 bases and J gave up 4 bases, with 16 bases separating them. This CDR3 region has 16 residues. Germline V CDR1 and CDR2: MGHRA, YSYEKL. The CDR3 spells CASSQDPTGMPYEQYF. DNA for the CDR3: TGCGCCAGCAGCCAAGATCCAACGGGAATGCCTTACGAGCAGTACTTC.

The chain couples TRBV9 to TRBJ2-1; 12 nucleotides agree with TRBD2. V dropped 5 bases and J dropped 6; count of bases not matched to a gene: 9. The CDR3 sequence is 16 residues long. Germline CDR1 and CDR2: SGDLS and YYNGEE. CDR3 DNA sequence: TGTGCCAGCAGTGATACTCTAGCGGGAGGGCTCAATGAGCAGTTCTTC. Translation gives CASSDTLAGGLNEQFF.

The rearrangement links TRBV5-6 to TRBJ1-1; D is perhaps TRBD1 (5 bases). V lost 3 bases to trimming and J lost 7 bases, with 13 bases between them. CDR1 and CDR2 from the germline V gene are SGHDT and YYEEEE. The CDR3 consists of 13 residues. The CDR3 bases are TGTGCCAGCAGCTCGGCGGGGCTCCGTGAAGCTTTCTTT. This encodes CASSSAGLREAFF.

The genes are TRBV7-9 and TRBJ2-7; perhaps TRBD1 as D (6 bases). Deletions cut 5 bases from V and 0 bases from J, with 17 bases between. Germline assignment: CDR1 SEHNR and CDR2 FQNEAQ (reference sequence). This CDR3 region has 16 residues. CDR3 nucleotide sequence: TGTGCCAGCAGCGCGCTAGCCGGACAGTTCTCCTACGAGCAGTACTTC. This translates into CASSALAGQFSYEQYF.

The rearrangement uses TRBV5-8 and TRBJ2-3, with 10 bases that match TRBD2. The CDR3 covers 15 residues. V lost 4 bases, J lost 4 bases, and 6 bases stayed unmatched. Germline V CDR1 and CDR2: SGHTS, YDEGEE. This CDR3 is CASSPFSGRPDTQYF. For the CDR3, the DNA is TGTGCCAGCAGCCCCTTTAGCGGGAGGCCAGATACGCAGTATTTT.

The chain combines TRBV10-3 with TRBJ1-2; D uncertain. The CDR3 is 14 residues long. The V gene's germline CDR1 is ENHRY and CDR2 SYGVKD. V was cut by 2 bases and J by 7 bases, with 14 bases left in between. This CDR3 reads CAISEGSGRLGYTF. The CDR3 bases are TGTGCCATCAGTGAGGGGAGTGGTCGTCTTGGCTACACCTTC.